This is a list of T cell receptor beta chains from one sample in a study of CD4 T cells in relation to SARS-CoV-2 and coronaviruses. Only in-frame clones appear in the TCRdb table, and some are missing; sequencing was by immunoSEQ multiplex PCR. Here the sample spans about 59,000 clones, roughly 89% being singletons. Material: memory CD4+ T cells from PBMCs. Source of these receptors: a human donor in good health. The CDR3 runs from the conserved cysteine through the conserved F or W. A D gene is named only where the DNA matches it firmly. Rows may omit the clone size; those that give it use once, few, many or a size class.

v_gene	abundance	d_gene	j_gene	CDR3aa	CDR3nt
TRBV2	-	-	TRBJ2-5	CASREDQETQYF	TGTGCCAGCAGGGAGGATCAAGAGACCCAGTACTTC
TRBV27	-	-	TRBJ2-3	CASSLYGAGGTDTQYF	TGTGCCAGCAGTTTATACGGGGCAGGAGGCACAGATACGCAGTATTTT
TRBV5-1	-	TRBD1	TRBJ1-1	CASSFVRMTGENTEAFF	TGCGCCAGCAGCTTCGTCAGGATGACAGGGGAGAACACTGAAGCTTTCTTT
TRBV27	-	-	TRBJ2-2	CASSSLGAGTGELFF	TGTGCCAGCAGTTCCTTGGGGGCGGGCACCGGGGAGCTGTTTTTT
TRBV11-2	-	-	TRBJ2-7	CASSFEGGEQYF	TGTGCCAGCAGCTTCGAGGGGGGCGAGCAGTACTTC
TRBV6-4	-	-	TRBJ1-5	CASSPEGNQPQHF	TGTGCCAGCAGCCCCGAGGGGAACCAGCCCCAGCATTTT
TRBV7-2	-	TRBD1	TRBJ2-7	CASSPRDRRSYEQYF	TGTGCCAGCAGCCCCCGGGACAGGCGCTCCTACGAGCAGTACTTC
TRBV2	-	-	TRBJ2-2	CASSGVVAVGELFF	TGTGCCAGCAGTGGGGTGGTAGCTGTCGGGGAGCTGTTTTTT
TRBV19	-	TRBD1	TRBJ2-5	CATAPDRLEETQYF	TGTGCCACCGCCCCGGACAGGCTTGAAGAGACCCAGTACTTC
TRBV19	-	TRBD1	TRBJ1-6	CASTRTGGNNSPLHF	TGTGCCAGTACCCGGACAGGCGGGAATAATTCACCCCTCCACTTT
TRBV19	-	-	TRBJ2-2	CASSIAGPLGPNTGELFF	TGTGCCAGTAGTATCGCCGGACCCCTTGGCCCGAACACCGGGGAGCTGTTTTTT
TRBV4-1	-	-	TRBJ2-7	CASSQLHGTVVFEQYF	TGCGCCAGCAGCCAACTACACGGGACCGTCGTGTTCGAGCAGTACTTC
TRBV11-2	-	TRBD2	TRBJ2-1	CASSLDKKGLAGANEQFF	TGTGCCAGCAGCTTAGATAAAAAAGGGCTAGCGGGGGCCAATGAGCAGTTCTTC
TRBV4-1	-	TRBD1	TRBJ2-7	CASSQGQGGSYEQYF	TGCGCCAGCAGCCAAGGACAGGGTGGCTCCTACGAGCAGTACTTC
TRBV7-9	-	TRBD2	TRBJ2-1	CASSLMGGRSGDEQFF	TGTGCCAGCAGCTTAATGGGCGGGAGGAGTGGCGATGAGCAGTTCTTC
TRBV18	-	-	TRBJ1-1	CASSVGMNTEAFF	TGTGCCAGCTCGGTGGGGATGAACACTGAAGCTTTCTTT
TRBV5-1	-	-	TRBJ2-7	CASSPQVSSYEQYF	TGCGCCAGCAGCCCTCAGGTTAGTTCCTACGAGCAGTACTTC
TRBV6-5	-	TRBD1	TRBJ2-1	CASSHRDRGLDEQFF	TGTGCCAGCAGCCACAGGGACAGGGGGCTCGATGAGCAGTTCTTC
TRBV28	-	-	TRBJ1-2	CASSLPANVYGYTF	TGTGCCAGCAGTTTGCCAGCAAACGTCTATGGCTACACCTTC
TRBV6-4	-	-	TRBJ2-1	CASSKGDEQFF	TGTGCCAGCAGTAAGGGCGATGAGCAGTTCTTC
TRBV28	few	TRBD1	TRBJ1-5	CASSPGQGNQPQHF	TGTGCCAGCAGCCCCGGACAGGGCAATCAGCCCCAGCATTTT
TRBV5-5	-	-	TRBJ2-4	CASSFGARGIYSAKNIQYF	TGTGCCAGCAGCTTCGGGGCGAGGGGTATTTATTCGGCCAAAAACATTCAGTACTTC
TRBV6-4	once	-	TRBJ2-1	CASRLGNEQFF	TGTGCCAGCAGACTTGGCAATGAGCAGTTCTTC
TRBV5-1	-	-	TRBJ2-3	CASSRWGTDTQYF	TGCGCCAGCAGCCGGTGGGGAACAGATACGCAGTATTTT
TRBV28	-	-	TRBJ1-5	CASSSDQPQHF	TGTGCCAGCAGTTCAGATCAGCCCCAGCATTTT
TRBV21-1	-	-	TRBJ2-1	CASSHKTRSGYNEQFF	TGTGCCAGCAGCCACAAAACAAGGAGTGGCTACAATGAGCAGTTCTTC
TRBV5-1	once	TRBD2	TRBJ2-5	CASSDGLAILQETQYF	TGCGCCAGCAGCGATGGACTAGCGATACTTCAAGAGACCCAGTACTTC
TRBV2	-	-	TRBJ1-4	CASHYERAANEKLFF	TGTGCCAGCCACTATGAGAGGGCGGCTAATGAAAAACTGTTTTTT
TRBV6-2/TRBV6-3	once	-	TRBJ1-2	CASSYSTAFGYTF	TGTGCCAGCAGTTACTCGACAGCTTTTGGCTACACCTTC
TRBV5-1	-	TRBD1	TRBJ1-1	CASSPNLQGASTEAFF	TGCGCCAGCAGCCCTAACTTACAGGGGGCTAGCACTGAAGCTTTCTTT
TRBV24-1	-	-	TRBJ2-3	CATSDSEPYTDTQYF	TGTGCCACCAGTGATTCGGAGCCCTACACAGATACGCAGTATTTT
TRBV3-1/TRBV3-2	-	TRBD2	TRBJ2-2	CASSQEVRTRAGELFF	TGTGCCAGCAGCCAAGAGGTCCGGACTAGGGCCGGGGAGCTGTTTTTT
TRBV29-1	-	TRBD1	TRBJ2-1	CSVPGDRGPYNEQFF	TGCAGCGTTCCGGGGGACAGGGGGCCCTACAATGAGCAGTTCTTC
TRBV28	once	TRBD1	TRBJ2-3	CASSSPGQHTDTQYF	TGTGCCAGCAGTTCCCCGGGACAGCACACAGATACGCAGTATTTT
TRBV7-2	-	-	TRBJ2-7	CASSHGSYEQYF	TGTGCCAGCAGCCACGGCTCGTACGAGCAGTACTTC
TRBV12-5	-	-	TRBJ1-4	CASGLSSTGAATNEKLFF	TGTGCTAGTGGTTTGTCTTCGACAGGAGCTGCAACTAATGAAAAACTGTTTTTT